The T cell receptor beta chain described here comes from a study of PD-1 blockade in classical Hodgkin lymphoma. Note on this clone: Its antigen is unknown.

This CDR3 region has 16 residues. V was trimmed by 0 bases and J by 3 bases, leaving 14 bases between them. CDR1 and CDR2 from the germline V gene are SGHVS and FNYEAQ. Study results and limitations: Those achieving complete response showed baseline diversity like newly diagnosed patients.

TCRdb's table, derived via immunoSEQ multiplex PCR, lists solely in-frame clones and lacks some. The sample includes 20,000 to 30,000 clones, around 63% of them seen just once. Relapse after autologous stem cell transplantation occurred in every patient, and brentuximab vedotin exposure varied. Progressive disease, partial response or complete response was each patient's best response. The sequence was collected from a human donor with classical Hodgkin lymphoma. The starting material was peripheral blood mononuclear cells (PBMCs), obtained at baseline. V and J are TRBV7-6 and TRBJ1-1; D perhaps matches TRBD1 (6 bases). The DNA of the CDR3 is TGTGCCAGCAGCTTAGCGCCGGGGGCCGAGGACACTGAAGCTTTCTTT. Translation gives CASSLAPGAEDTEAFF.